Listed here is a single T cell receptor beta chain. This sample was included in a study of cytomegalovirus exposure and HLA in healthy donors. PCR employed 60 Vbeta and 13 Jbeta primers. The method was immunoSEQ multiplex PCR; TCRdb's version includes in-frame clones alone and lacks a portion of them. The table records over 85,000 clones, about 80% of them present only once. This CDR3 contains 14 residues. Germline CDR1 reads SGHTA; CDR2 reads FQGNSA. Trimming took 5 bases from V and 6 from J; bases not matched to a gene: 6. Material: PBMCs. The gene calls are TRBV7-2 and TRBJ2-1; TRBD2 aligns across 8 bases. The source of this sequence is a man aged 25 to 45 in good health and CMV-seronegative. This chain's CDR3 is CASSVSGTSNEQFF. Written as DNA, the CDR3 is TGTGCCAGCAGCGTTTCCGGGACTAGCAATGAGCAGTTCTTC. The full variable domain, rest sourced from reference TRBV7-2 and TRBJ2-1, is GAGVSQSPSNKVTEKGKDVELRCDPISGHTALYWYRQSLGQGLEFLIYFQGNSAPDKSGLPSDRFSAERTGGSVSTLTIQRTQQEDSAVYLCASSVSGTSNEQFFGPGTRLTVL.